The clone carrying this T cell receptor beta chain appeared many times. These data originate in a study of T cells in Graves' hyperthyroidism and ophthalmopathy. Uncontrolled infection, other autoimmune disease, pregnancy or lactation barred patients from enrollment. Regions amplified from RNA transcripts were the TCR beta CDR3 regions. HTBI primers were used for first-round RT-PCR of the TCR CDR3. Each CDR3 protein is one row after TCRdb ran MiXCR on the multiplex PCR reads. The sample shows about 350,000 distinct CDR3 sequences, about a sixth of them seen only once. Germline V gene sequence: CDR1 SQVTM, CDR2 ANQGSEA. With V trimmed by 5 bases and J by 0 bases, 0 bases remained unmatched. The CDR3 spans 12 residues.

Sequencing was carried out using blood. This chain joins TRBV29-1 and TRBJ1-2; 7 nucleotides align to TRBD1. The sequence was obtained from a woman aged 40 to 49 with Graves' ophthalmopathy. The CDR3 sequence: CSVQGANYGYTF. The CDR3 coding sequence is TGCAGCGTTCAGGGGGCTAACTATGGCTACACCTTC.